These 15 T cell receptor beta chains share one sample of origin, sequenced in a study of CD8+ T cells in alopecia areata. Cells from pooled cutaneous lymph nodes were sorted by CD4, CD8alpha, NKG2D, NKG2ACE and other markers. Extraction of RNA preceded its reverse transcription into cDNA, which served as the sequencing template. Profiling relied on immunoSEQ multiplex PCR, and the TCRdb table lists in-frame clones only, not all of them. Altogether 15,000 to 20,000 clones were found in the sample, and no singletons occur. Sequences were obtained from CD8+ T cells sorted from a lymph node. All receptors come from a C3H/HeJ mouse with alopecia areata. This strain's MHC haplotype is H2-k.

This clone came up a few times. Gene names are the mouse ones. The DNA ends 4 residues before the CDR3 does, and the rest of the CDR3 is filled in from the germline J gene. The gene calls are TRBV13-2 and TRBJ2-2; maybe TRBD1 (6 bases). The germline V gene encodes CDR1 NNHNN and CDR2 SYGAGS (reference sequence). V lost 6 bases to trimming and J lost 0 bases, with 15 bases between them. CDR3 size: 16 residues. The CDR3 reads CASVPGHNANTGQLYF. The covered CDR3 bases are TGTGCCAGCGTCCCGGGACACAATGCAAACACCGGG.

In the case of this clone: Here the gene names and germline are mouse. The read terminates 4 residues ahead of where the CDR3 ends, so the germline J gene completes it. J is TRBJ2-5 and V is TRBV5; 12 positions agree with TRBD2. This CDR3 has 16 residues. Germline V gives CDR1 LGHNA, CDR2 YNLKQL (reference sequence). V lost 4 bases to trimming and J lost 2 bases; unmatched junction nucleotides: 4. The sequenced CDR3 bases are TGTGCCAGCAGCCTCACGACTGGGGGGGCCCAAGAC. Encoded protein: CASSLTTGGAQD. Given in full, the CDR3 is CASSLTTGGAQDTQYF.

This clone was seen a few times. Germline and genes: mouse. The read stops 4 residues short of the end of the CDR3; the missing end is completed from the germline J gene. The V call is TRBV16, the J call TRBJ2-5, with 7 bases that match TRBD2. Germline lookup yields CDR1 SGHSA and CDR2 FRNQAP. The CDR3 runs to 16 residues. V gave up 3 bases and J gave up 0 bases; unmatched junction bases: 6. The CDR3 loop is CASSFTGAFNQDTQYF. Partial CDR3 DNA: TGTGCAAGCAGCTTCACTGGGGCTTTTAACCAAGAC.

This clone was detected ten times or more. Gene names and germline refer to mouse. The sequenced part of the CDR3 DNA is TGCACCTGCAGTGCAGCGGGGGGCGCGGAC. This translates into CTCSAAGGAD. The whole CDR3 is CTCSAAGGADTQYF. The rearrangement uses TRBV1 and TRBJ2-5; D may be TRBD2 (7 bases). The CDR3 goes on 4 residues after the read ends, and that part is filled in from the germline J gene. The CDR3 totals 14 residues. Germline values: CDR1 NSQYPW, CDR2 LRSPGD (reference sequence).

In the case of this clone: These gene names are mouse names. Partial CDR3 DNA: TGTGCTAGCAGTAGAGCGGACAGGGAGGACACA. Translating it yields CASSRADREDT. The full CDR3 reads CASSRADREDTEVFF. This chain uses TRBV17 with TRBJ1-1, with 8 bases that match TRBD1. Read sequence stops 4 residues before the CDR3 end, and the germline J gene provides the missing end. This CDR3 has 15 residues. Germline loops: CDR1 MNHDT, CDR2 YYDKIL. Trimming removed 1 base from V and 3 bases from J; junction bases left unmatched: 4.

This clone was observed a handful of times. Gene names are the mouse ones. CDR3 protein: CTCSAEGATPERLFF. The part of the CDR3 DNA that was read is TGCACCTGCAGTGCAGAGGGGGCTACCCCCGAA. The V call is TRBV1, the J call TRBJ1-4; the D gene is possibly TRBD1 (6 bases). The read terminates 4 residues before the CDR3 end, so the remaining end is supplied by the germline J gene. The V gene's germline CDR1 is NSQYPW and CDR2 LRSPGD (reference sequence). The CDR3 covers 15 residues. The entire variable domain, with the rest obtained from reference TRBV1 and TRBJ1-4, is as follows: VTLLEQNPRWRLVPRGQAVNLRCILKNSQYPWMSWYQQDLQKQLQWLFTLRSPGDKEVKSLPGADYLATRVTDTELRLQVANMSQGRTLYCTCSAEGATPERLFFGHGTKLSVL.

As concerns this clone: The gene names given are mouse names. The chain's CDR3 is CASSWTGGEVFF. The DNA read from the CDR3 is TGTGCCAGCAGCTGGACAGGGGGA. J is TRBJ1-1 and V is TRBV5; TRBD1 agrees at 10 bases. The CDR3 end lies 4 residues beyond the end of the read and is filled in from the germline J gene. Germline V CDR1 and CDR2: LGHNA, YNLKQL (reference sequence). The CDR3 has 12 amino acids.

Ten or more counts support this clone. Mouse gene names apply. The CDR3 goes on 4 residues after the read ends, and that part is filled in from the germline J gene. The J gene is TRBJ2-5, the V gene TRBV13-3; 8 nucleotides match TRBD2. The CDR3 has 15 amino acids. V lost 1 base to trimming and J lost 1 base; unmatched junction nucleotides: 2. Germline assignment: CDR1 NNHDY and CDR2 SYVADS. CDR3 in amino acids: CASSDLGGYQDTQYF. The part of the CDR3 DNA that was read is TGTGCCAGCAGTGATCTGGGGGGATACCAAGAC.

This clone appeared many times. Mouse names are used for the genes. Read coverage stops 4 residues before the CDR3 terminus; the germline J gene supplies the remainder. The chain has TRBV13-3 and TRBJ1-4, with TRBD1 matching over 9 bases. There are 14 residues in the CDR3. The V segment lost 5 bases and the J segment 5 bases; nucleotides outside the gene matches: 4. The germline CDR1 and CDR2 sequences are NNHDY and SYVADS. The part of the CDR3 DNA that was read is TGTGCCAGCAGCGGGACAGGGATTAACGAA. It encodes CASSGTGINE. The whole CDR3 protein reads CASSGTGINERLFF.

A few counts support this clone. The germline and genes are mouse ones. The DNA read from the CDR3 is TGTGCCAGCAGTCCGGGACTGGGGCTTAGTGCAGAA. This translates into CASSPGLGLSAE. In full, the CDR3 is CASSPGLGLSAETLYF. The chain employs TRBV5 and TRBJ2-3, with 10 nucleotides matching TRBD2. Coverage ceases 4 residues before the CDR3 finishes, and the germline J gene fills in the end. The CDR3 runs to 16 residues. Trimming at V came to 6 bases and at J to 0 bases, leaving 6 bases not matched to a gene. The germline gives CDR1 LGHNA, CDR2 YNLKQL (reference sequence).

This clone was picked up a small number of times. Gene names are mouse gene names. The sequence runs out 4 residues before the end of the CDR3; the remainder is reconstructed from the germline J gene. The chain is built from TRBV19 and TRBJ2-1; 9 bases are a match to TRBD1. With V trimmed by 4 bases and J by 0 bases, 5 bases remained unmatched. Germline lookup yields CDR1 FNHDT and CDR2 SITEND (reference sequence). The CDR3 is 16 amino acids. CDR3 bases read: TGTGCCAGCAGTCTCCGGGACAGGGATAACTATGCT. Residues: CASSLRDRDNYA. The whole CDR3 protein reads CASSLRDRDNYAEQFF. Combining the CDR3 with reference TRBV19 and TRBJ2-1 gives the whole variable domain GGIITQTPKFLIGQEGQKLTLKCQQNFNHDTMYWYRQDSGKGLRLIYYSITENDLQKGDLSEGYDASREKKSSFSLTVTSAQKNEMAVFLCASSLRDRDNYAEQFFGPGTRLTVL.

Note on this clone: The gene symbols are mouse symbols. The CDR3 is cut off 4 residues early in the read; its end comes from the germline J gene. Other nucleotide sequences from this sample produce the same CDR3. This chain connects TRBV19 to TRBJ2-1; D possibly corresponds to TRBD1 (5 bases). Per germline, CDR1 FNHDT and CDR2 SITEND (reference sequence). The CDR3 is 13 residues long. The CDR3 bases that were read are TGTGCCAGCAGTATCCAGGGCGGAGCT. Its translation is CASSIQGGA. The full CDR3 protein is CASSIQGGAEQFF.

As to this clone: Any gene name here is a mouse gene name. The DNA read from the CDR3 is TGTGCCAGCAGTTCAGGGGGCTCCAACGAA. Amino acid sequence: CASSSGGSNE. The entire CDR3 protein reads CASSSGGSNERLFF. The rearrangement links TRBV19 to TRBJ1-4; 8 bases line up with TRBD1. The DNA ends 4 residues before the CDR3 does, and the rest of the CDR3 is filled in from the germline J gene. The germline V gene encodes CDR1 FNHDT and CDR2 SITEND (reference sequence). V lost 4 bases, J lost 2 bases, and 1 base stayed unmatched. The CDR3 totals 14 residues.

Many counts were recorded for this clone. Genes here carry mouse names. Incomplete CDR3 DNA: TGTGCCAGCAGTGATCGCCAGCCGGAC. Its translation is CASSDRQPD. In full, the CDR3 is CASSDRQPDTQYF. J is TRBJ2-5 and V is TRBV13-3, with D unclear. The missing CDR3 end, 4 residues past where the read stops, is filled in from the germline J gene. The CDR3 is 13 residues long. Germline CDR1 is NNHDY and CDR2 is SYVADS.

This clone has ten or more counts. The germline and genes are mouse ones. The read ends 4 residues before the CDR3 terminus; that terminus is restored from the germline J gene. V usage is TRBV17 and J usage is TRBJ2-7, with 9 bases lining up with TRBD2. Germline lookup yields CDR1 MNHDT and CDR2 YYDKIL. The CDR3 loop spans 13 amino acids. The CDR3 protein is CASSRGLGYEQYF. CDR3 DNA, as far as it was read: TGTGCTAGCAGTAGGGGACTGGGATAT.